These 8 T cell receptor beta chains came from one sample sequenced in a study of response to subunit inactivated influenza vaccine. TCRdb fed the RT-PCR reads into MiXCR, producing one record per CDR3 protein. Among approximately 700,000 distinct CDR3 sequences, about 15% were seen once, and the ten largest hold roughly 11%. This specimen consisted of PBMCs from blood, obtained about 12 days after vaccination. The receptors here all came from a man aged 50 to 60 who received an inactivated influenza vaccine.

This clonotype was seen a few times. The chain couples TRBV20-1 to TRBJ2-5; D is possibly TRBD1 (6 bases). The CDR3 consists of 15 residues. The V end was cut by 0 bases, the J end by 2 bases, with 13 bases between. Germline V gene data show CDR1 as DFQATT and CDR2 as SNEGSKA (reference sequence). CDR3 nucleotides: TGCAGTGCTAGAGACGGGACACGGATACAAGAGACCCAGTACTTC. Its translation: CSARDGTRIQETQYF.

This clonotype was observed a handful of times. This chain uses TRBV5-1 with TRBJ2-5, with unresolved D. V gave up 4 bases and J gave up 5 bases, with 12 bases separating them. Germline V gives CDR1 SGHRS, CDR2 YFSETQ. The CDR3 extends over 13 amino acids. The CDR3 coding sequence is TGCGCCAGCAGCCCCACTGTCACGGAGACCCAGTACTTC. This sequence encodes CASSPTVTETQYF.

This rearrangement joins TRBV28 to TRBJ2-7, with TRBD2 identical over 9 bases. The V gene's germline CDR1 is MDHEN and CDR2 SYDVKM. J was trimmed by 4 bases and V by 8 bases; bases with no gene match: 9. The CDR3 is made up of 14 amino acids. The CDR3 region is CASWRSGGRYEQYF. Written as DNA, the CDR3 is TGTGCCAGCTGGCGTAGCGGGGGTAGGTACGAGCAGTACTTC. The full variable domain, in which reference TRBV28 and TRBJ2-7 provide the parts outside the CDR3, is DVKVTQSSRYLVKRTGEKVFLECVQDMDHENMFWYRQDPGLGLRLIYFSYDVKMKEKGDIPEGYSVSREKKERFSLILESASTNQTSMYLCASWRSGGRYEQYFGPGTRLTVT.

This clonotype appeared a few times. The genes are TRBV28 and TRBJ2-7; D gene uncertain. Germline V gives CDR1 MDHEN, CDR2 SYDVKM. V lost 2 bases and J 2 bases, leaving 10 bases between the germline ends. The CDR3 has 14 residues. The CDR3 DNA reads as TGTGCCAGCAGTTTACGGACGGAAACCTACGAGCAGTACTTC. Protein product: CASSLRTETYEQYF.

This clonotype occurred a few times. The gene calls are TRBV14 and TRBJ1-2, with D uncertain. V lost 4 bases and J lost 6, with 15 bases in between. Germline CDR1 and CDR2: SGHDN and FVKESK. The CDR3 is made up of 14 amino acids. This chain's CDR3 is CASSLRTTVDGYTF. In nucleotides, the CDR3 is TGTGCCAGCAGCCTACGGACTACGGTCGATGGCTACACCTTC.

The chain is built from TRBV7-2 and TRBJ2-7; TRBD1 agrees at 9 bases. V trimming: 5 bases; J trimming: 3 bases; junction bases outside the gene matches: 8. The length of the CDR3 is 15 residues. Germline lookup yields CDR1 SGHTA and CDR2 FQGNSA. CDR3 sequence: CASSHLTGGNYEQYF. The CDR3, as DNA: TGTGCCAGCAGCCATTTGACAGGGGGGAACTACGAGCAGTACTTC.

This clonotype was seen a few times. This rearrangement joins TRBV28 to TRBJ2-7; 7 nucleotides align to TRBD2. CDR3 length: 16 amino acids. The trim removed 3 bases at V and 2 bases at J, leaving 10 bases unmatched. Germline CDR1 MDHEN, CDR2 SYDVKM. The CDR3 DNA is TGTGCCAGCAGTTTTCCGGTGAGCGGGAAAACCTACGAGCAGTACTTC. It yields the protein CASSFPVSGKTYEQYF.

The sample holds a few counts of this clonotype. V usage is TRBV4-3 and J usage is TRBJ2-5; D possibly uses TRBD1 or TRBD2 (5 bases each). This CDR3 is 16 amino acids long. V was trimmed by 1 base and J by 4 bases, leaving 16 bases between them. The germline V gene has CDR1 LGHNA and CDR2 YSLEER. DNA for the CDR3: TGCGCCAGCAGCCAAGTGAGGGGCTCGAGTCGAGAGACCCAGTACTTC. It translates to CASSQVRGSSRETQYF.